Here is one T cell receptor beta chain with its context. The sample belongs to a study of blood T cell repertoires in COVID-19. Across the study: Researchers got acute and convalescent COVID-19 samples from the United States, Italy and Spain.

The V end lost 6 bases, the J end lost 4 bases, and 18 bases lay between the germline ends. The CDR3 has 16 amino acids. Germline V gene data show CDR1 as SNHLY and CDR2 as FYNNEI. Libraries were prepared by immunoSEQ multiplex PCR; TCRdb keeps only in-frame clonotypes and omits some of them. The sample has some 270,000 clones; over 75% are singletons. The receptor's source is a woman aged 35 to 49 who had been exposed to COVID-19. The sample consisted of PBMCs or T cells enriched from blood (not recorded which). This chain links TRBV2 with TRBJ2-2, with a weak D call TRBD1 (6 bases). CDR3 DNA sequence: TGTGCCAGCAGCCCTGAACGGACAGAGATCACCGGGGAGCTGTTTTTT. Translated: CASSPERTEITGELFF.